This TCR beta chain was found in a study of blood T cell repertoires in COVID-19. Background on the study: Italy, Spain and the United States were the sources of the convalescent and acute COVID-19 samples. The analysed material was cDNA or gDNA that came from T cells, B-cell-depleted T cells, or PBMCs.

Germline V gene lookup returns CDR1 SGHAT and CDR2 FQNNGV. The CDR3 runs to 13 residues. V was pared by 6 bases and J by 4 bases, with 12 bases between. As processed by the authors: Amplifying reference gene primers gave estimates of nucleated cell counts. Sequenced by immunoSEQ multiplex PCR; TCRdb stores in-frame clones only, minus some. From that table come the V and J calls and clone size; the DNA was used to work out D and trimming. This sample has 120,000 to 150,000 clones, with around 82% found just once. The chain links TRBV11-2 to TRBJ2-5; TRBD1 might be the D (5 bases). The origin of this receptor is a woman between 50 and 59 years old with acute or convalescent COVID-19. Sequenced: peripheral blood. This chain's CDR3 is CASRNPGLETQYF. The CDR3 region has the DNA TGTGCCAGCAGAAACCCAGGGTTAGAGACCCAGTACTTC.